This TCR beta chain was retrieved from a study of blood T cell repertoires in COVID-19. Study summary: Material from acute and convalescent COVID-19 was sourced from the United States, Italy and Spain. The analysed material was cDNA or gDNA that came from T cells, B-cell-depleted T cells, or PBMCs.

This CDR3 region has 14 residues. V lost 2 bases and J lost 6, with 8 bases in between. From germline, CDR1 is MNHEY and CDR2 SVGAGI. Authors' analysis steps: Reference gene primers were amplified, and this amplification served to estimate nucleated cell counts. Clones were read by immunoSEQ multiplex PCR, and TCRdb kept only the in-frame ones, dropping some. V, J and clone size derive from that table, while D and trimming were established from the DNA sequence. The sample comprises 200,000 to 300,000 clones, about 86% of which are singletons, and more than 8% rests with the top ten. Input material: peripheral blood. The V gene is TRBV6-5, the J gene TRBJ1-6; D unclear. The clonotype comes from a woman of 80 years or more with acute or convalescent COVID-19. The chain's CDR3 is CASSYGRLNSPLHF. Written as DNA, the CDR3 is TGTGCCAGCAGTTACGGTAGACTTAATTCACCCCTCCACTTT.